These T cell receptor beta chains were read from a single sample in a study of tissue T cells after allogeneic stem cell transplantation. This table comes from immunoSEQ multiplex PCR, and its TCRdb copy is limited to in-frame clones, with some not included. The repertoire holds roughly 2,900 clones, around 67% seen once, with approximately 15% in the top ten. The sample consisted of colon tissue, taken at autopsy. The receptors here all came from an older male patient with steroid-refractory graft-versus-host disease after an allogeneic stem cell transplant. T cells may partly derive from the graft donor. The CDR3 runs from the conserved cysteine through the conserved F or W. A D gene is named only where the DNA matches it firmly. Only part of the rows carry a size: once, few, many, or a class if the clone is expanded.

V: TRBV5-1; D: TRBD1; size: .; J: TRBJ1-2; CDR3: CASGTGGANYGYTF; DNA: TGCGCCAGCGGGACAGGAGGTGCTAACTATGGCTACACCTTC
V: TRBV6-1; D: TRBD1; size: large; J: TRBJ1-1; CDR3: CASSEATGGIAFF; DNA: TGTGCCAGCAGTGAAGCGACAGGGGGCATAGCTTTCTTT
V: TRBV5-1; D: .; size: .; J: TRBJ2-2; CDR3: CASSLEPNTGELFF; DNA: TGCGCCAGCAGCTTGGAGCCGAACACCGGGGAGCTGTTTTTT
V: TRBV2; D: .; size: .; J: TRBJ1-1; CDR3: CASIQGAASTEAFF; DNA: TGTGCCAGCATCCAGGGAGCAGCGAGCACTGAAGCTTTCTTT
V: TRBV14; D: TRBD1; size: .; J: TRBJ1-1; CDR3: CASSRGTENTEAFF; DNA: TGTGCCAGCAGCCGAGGGACAGAGAACACTGAAGCTTTCTTT
V: TRBV5-1; D: .; size: .; J: TRBJ1-6; CDR3: CASSLGQLANSPLHF; DNA: TGCGCCAGCAGCTTGGGTCAGTTAGCCAATTCACCCCTCCACTTT
V: TRBV5-1; D: .; size: few; J: TRBJ2-2; CDR3: CASSFTIPGARNTGELFF; DNA: TGCGCCAGCAGCTTTACGATCCCGGGGGCGAGGAACACCGGGGAGCTGTTTTTT
V: TRBV7-7; D: .; size: large; J: TRBJ2-2; CDR3: CASSDPPGTNTGELFF; DNA: TGTGCCAGCAGCGATCCGCCCGGGACAAACACCGGGGAGCTGTTTTTT
V: TRBV24-1; D: .; size: few; J: TRBJ2-2; CDR3: CATSDLGLAPGELFF; DNA: TGTGCCACCAGTGATTTGGGGCTAGCCCCCGGGGAGCTGTTTTTT
V: TRBV4-2; D: TRBD1; size: .; J: TRBJ1-5; CDR3: CASSQESQGYGSNQPQHF; DNA: TGTGCCAGCAGCCAAGAGTCACAGGGGTACGGGAGCAATCAGCCCCAGCATTTT
V: TRBV2; D: TRBD1; size: .; J: TRBJ1-1; CDR3: CASSEQSQGITEAFF; DNA: TGTGCCAGCAGTGAACAGTCACAGGGGATCACTGAAGCTTTCTTT
V: TRBV6-5; D: .; size: .; J: TRBJ1-3; CDR3: CASSSTVHSGNTIYF; DNA: TGTGCCAGCAGTTCAACAGTCCACTCTGGAAACACCATATATTTT
V: TRBV6-5; D: .; size: .; J: TRBJ2-3; CDR3: CASCKDTVSDTQYF; DNA: TGTGCCAGCTGCAAGGATACGGTTTCAGATACGCAGTATTTT
V: TRBV30; D: TRBD1; size: once; J: TRBJ1-4; CDR3: CAWSPGQGIRKLFF; DNA: TGTGCCTGGAGCCCGGGACAGGGGATTAGAAAACTGTTTTTT
V: TRBV5-6; D: .; size: .; J: TRBJ2-7; CDR3: CASSLIQRAGRHEQYF; DNA: TGTGCCAGCAGCTTAATTCAGCGCGCAGGGAGGCACGAGCAGTACTTC
V: TRBV24-1; D: TRBD1; size: .; J: TRBJ2-1; CDR3: CATSGSGTGIHEQFF; DNA: TGTGCCACCAGTGGATCCGGGACAGGGATCCATGAGCAGTTCTTC
V: TRBV2; D: .; size: few; J: TRBJ1-2; CDR3: CASSSWRRDTNYGYTF; DNA: TGTGCCAGCAGTTCCTGGCGGCGGGATACTAACTATGGCTACACCTTC
V: TRBV19; D: TRBD1; size: .; J: TRBJ1-2; CDR3: CASSASGQAYGYTF; DNA: TGTGCCAGTAGTGCATCGGGACAGGCCTATGGCTACACCTTC
V: TRBV6-1; D: .; size: few; J: TRBJ1-1; CDR3: CASSEVQVYTEAFF; DNA: TGTGCCAGCAGTGAAGTACAGGTCTACACTGAAGCTTTCTTT
V: TRBV6-6; D: .; size: .; J: TRBJ2-7; CDR3: CASSYSADSYEQYF; DNA: TGTGCCAGCAGTTACTCAGCAGACTCCTACGAGCAGTACTTC
V: TRBV7-9; D: TRBD2; size: .; J: TRBJ2-1; CDR3: CASIMGLAETGVEQFF; DNA: TGTGCCAGCATCATGGGACTAGCGGAGACCGGGGTTGAGCAGTTCTTC
V: TRBV10-3; D: .; size: few; J: TRBJ2-2; CDR3: CAITRGTGELFF; DNA: TGTGCCATCACCCGGGGGACCGGGGAGCTGTTTTTT
V: TRBV5-1; D: .; size: few; J: TRBJ2-5; CDR3: CASSFEPEETQYF; DNA: TGCGCCAGCAGCTTCGAGCCGGAAGAGACCCAGTACTTC
V: TRBV30; D: .; size: .; J: TRBJ2-7; CDR3: CAWKNAGTDDSYEQYF; DNA: TGTGCCTGGAAGAATGCCGGGACTGATGACTCCTACGAGCAGTACTTC
V: TRBV5-4; D: TRBD1; size: .; J: TRBJ2-7; CDR3: CASSPPGQGTHEQYF; DNA: TGTGCCAGCAGCCCACCGGGACAGGGTACCCACGAGCAGTACTTC
V: TRBV13; D: TRBD1; size: .; J: TRBJ2-2; CDR3: CASRDSGTGATGELFF; DNA: TGTGCCAGCAGAGATTCGGGGACAGGGGCCACCGGGGAGCTGTTTTTT
V: TRBV3-1/TRBV3-2; D: .; size: .; J: TRBJ1-2; CDR3: CASSQVRGNAMYGYTF; DNA: TGTGCCAGCAGCCAAGTTCGAGGTAATGCAATGTATGGCTACACCTTC
V: TRBV5-1; D: .; size: few; J: TRBJ2-7; CDR3: CASSGGAGTYEQYF; DNA: TGCGCCAGCAGCGGTGGGGCAGGGACCTACGAGCAGTACTTC
V: TRBV21-1; D: .; size: .; J: TRBJ2-2; CDR3: CASPESYTTELNTGELFF; DNA: TGTGCCAGCCCGGAATCTTATACGACAGAGCTGAACACCGGGGAGCTGTTTTTT
V: TRBV11-2; D: TRBD2; size: .; J: TRBJ2-5; CDR3: CASSFPGTNQETQYF; DNA: TGTGCCAGCAGCTTTCCCGGGACTAACCAAGAGACCCAGTACTTC
V: TRBV7-2; D: .; size: .; J: TRBJ2-1; CDR3: CASSPPFSRGNAQFF; DNA: TGTGCCAGCAGCCCCCCCTTCTCGCGGGGTAACGCGCAGTTCTTC
V: TRBV27; D: .; size: .; J: TRBJ2-2; CDR3: CASSKRPGTTTGELFF; DNA: TGTGCCAGCAGCAAACGGCCGGGGACGACCACCGGGGAGCTGTTTTTT
V: TRBV3-1/TRBV3-2; D: .; size: .; J: TRBJ2-7; CDR3: CASSLSASSYEQYF; DNA: TGTGCCAGCAGCCTGTCGGCAAGCTCCTACGAGCAGTACTTC
V: TRBV6-2/TRBV6-3; D: .; size: .; J: TRBJ1-2; CDR3: CASSYAQRSWANYGYTF; DNA: TGTGCCAGCAGTTACGCGCAGAGATCCTGGGCAAACTATGGCTACACCTTC
V: TRBV2; D: .; size: .; J: TRBJ2-1; CDR3: CASSDEGANEQFF; DNA: TGTGCCAGCAGTGACGAAGGGGCCAATGAGCAGTTCTTC
V: TRBV11-2; D: .; size: .; J: TRBJ2-5; CDR3: CASSLQAVEGETQYF; DNA: TGTGCCAGCAGCCTCCAGGCTGTTGAGGGGGAGACCCAGTACTTC
V: TRBV6-6; D: .; size: once; J: TRBJ2-3; CDR3: CASSLTGTSTDTQYF; DNA: TGTGCCAGCAGTCTGACAGGAACTAGCACAGATACGCAGTATTTT
V: TRBV3-1/TRBV3-2; D: TRBD1; size: .; J: TRBJ1-2; CDR3: CASSLRTNRGSYGYTF; DNA: TGTGCCAGCAGCCTACGTACGAACAGGGGAAGCTATGGCTACACCTTC
V: TRBV9; D: .; size: .; J: TRBJ2-7; CDR3: CASSLGQGTYEQYF; DNA: TGTGCCAGCAGCTTGGGCCAGGGAACGTACGAGCAGTACTTC
V: TRBV28; D: .; size: .; J: TRBJ1-6; CDR3: CASRLTGDNSPLHF; DNA: TGTGCCAGTCGGCTGACAGGAGACAATTCACCCCTCCACTTT
V: TRBV7-3; D: TRBD2; size: .; J: TRBJ2-1; CDR3: CASSYGLAGYNEQFF; DNA: TGTGCCAGCAGCTACGGACTAGCGGGGTACAATGAGCAGTTCTTC
V: TRBV12-3/TRBV12-4; D: .; size: .; J: TRBJ1-1; CDR3: CASSSYTITEAFF; DNA: TGTGCCAGCAGTTCGTACACCATCACTGAAGCTTTCTTT
V: TRBV19; D: TRBD1; size: .; J: TRBJ1-2; CDR3: CASTSRTGVGYTF; DNA: TGTGCCAGTACCTCGAGGACAGGGGTAGGCTACACCTTC
V: TRBV29-1; D: .; size: .; J: TRBJ2-1; CDR3: CSAGSVNEQFF; DNA: TGCAGCGCCGGCAGCGTCAATGAGCAGTTCTTC
V: TRBV19; D: .; size: .; J: TRBJ1-5; CDR3: CASSGSPGRLTDVNQPQHF; DNA: TGTGCCAGTAGTGGGAGCCCGGGACGGCTTACCGACGTGAATCAGCCCCAGCATTTT
V: TRBV5-6; D: .; size: once; J: TRBJ1-1; CDR3: CASSRGLSMNTEAFF; DNA: TGTGCCAGCAGCCGGGGACTATCTATGAACACTGAAGCTTTCTTT
V: TRBV7-8; D: .; size: .; J: TRBJ1-1; CDR3: CASSLVVGQVNTEAFF; DNA: TGTGCCAGCAGCTTAGTTGTGGGGCAGGTGAACACTGAAGCTTTCTTT
V: TRBV29-1; D: .; size: .; J: TRBJ1-3; CDR3: CSVVEAGNTIYF; DNA: TGCAGCGTTGTGGAGGCTGGAAACACCATATATTTT
V: TRBV6-6; D: .; size: .; J: TRBJ2-1; CDR3: CASSYSTQGGGNEQFF; DNA: TGTGCCAGCAGTTACTCGACGCAGGGAGGTGGCAATGAGCAGTTCTTC
V: TRBV28; D: .; size: .; J: TRBJ2-3; CDR3: CASSFPASTDTQYF; DNA: TGTGCCAGCAGTTTCCCGGCCTCCACAGATACGCAGTATTTT
V: TRBV15; D: TRBD2; size: once; J: TRBJ2-3; CDR3: CAVGRGGRSDTQYF; DNA: TGTGCCGTGGGCCGGGGGGGCCGGTCAGATACGCAGTATTTT
V: TRBV28; D: .; size: .; J: TRBJ1-2; CDR3: CATVSGFTNYGYTF; DNA: TGTGCCACCGTATCAGGGTTCACTAACTATGGCTACACCTTC
V: TRBV10-3; D: .; size: once; J: TRBJ1-5; CDR3: CAISALGQPQHF; DNA: TGTGCCATCAGTGCCCTGGGGCAGCCCCAGCATTTT
V: TRBV4-1; D: .; size: .; J: TRBJ2-2; CDR3: CASSRGGGGRANTGELFF; DNA: TGCGCCAGCAGCCGGGGTGGAGGGGGTAGGGCTAACACCGGGGAGCTGTTTTTT